One sample yielded the 17 T cell receptor beta chains listed below, sequenced in a study of cytomegalovirus exposure and HLA in healthy donors (TCRdb year 2017). Libraries were made using the immunoSEQ multiplex PCR assay. Imported from immuneACCESS, the table was reduced by TCRdb to in-frame sequences with V and J called. These copies leave out some clones; in studies compared against another copy, an unresolved V gene accounts for under half, and the cause of the remainder is not known. A total of 100,000 to 150,000 clones appear in this sample, 86% of them only once. Under 5% of the sample is taken by the ten largest. The sample taken for sequencing was PBMCs. Receptors originate from a man aged 18 to 29 in good health and CMV-seronegative.

This sequence joins TRBV7-6 and TRBJ2-3, with D perhaps matching TRBD2 (5 bases). With 1 base removed from V and 4 bases from J, the gap between germline ends came to 9 bases. CDR3 length: 14 residues. Germline V gene data show CDR1 as SGHVS and CDR2 as FNYEAQ. The CDR3 DNA follows: TGTGCCAGCAGCTTAGGGGCGGGCTCAGATACGCAGTATTTT. Residues: CASSLGAGSDTQYF.

The gene calls are TRBV5-1 and TRBJ2-7, with D possibly being TRBD1 (6 bases). V was cut by 4 bases and J by 7 bases, with 21 bases left in between. Germline CDR1 is SGHRS and CDR2 is YFSETQ. The CDR3 is 15 residues long. The CDR3 nucleotides read TGCGCCAGCAGCAAGGACAGAGCCCTTACCGGGGAGCAGTACTTC. Its protein product is CASSKDRALTGEQYF.

The chain links TRBV29-1 to TRBJ2-1; 9 bases match TRBD1. Germline V gives CDR1 SQVTM, CDR2 ANQGSEA. V shed 6 bases, J shed 4 bases, and the junction held 10 bases outside the gene matches. This CDR3 is 15 amino acids long. The CDR3 sequence: CSVPPRTGVYNEQFF. The CDR3 coding sequence is TGCAGCGTCCCCCCCCGGACAGGGGTGTACAATGAGCAGTTCTTC.

The sample holds one count of this clone. The chain recombines TRBV19 with TRBJ2-7; 12 nucleotides align to TRBD2. V shed 5 bases, J shed 5 bases, and the junction held 7 bases outside the gene matches. Germline V gene sequence: CDR1 LNHDA, CDR2 SQIVND (reference sequence). The CDR3 is 15 residues long. CDR3: CASSHTSGRWDEQYF. In nucleotides, the CDR3 is TGTGCCAGTAGTCACACTAGCGGGAGGTGGGACGAGCAGTACTTC.

V usage is TRBV5-1 and J usage is TRBJ2-3; D is possibly TRBD2 (6 bases). V lost 0 bases and J 2 bases, leaving 10 bases between the germline ends. The CDR3 contains 15 residues. Germline CDR1 SGHRS, CDR2 YFSETQ. The CDR3 sequence is CASSLEAGTTDTQYF. DNA of the CDR3: TGCGCCAGCAGCTTGGAGGCGGGAACCACAGATACGCAGTATTTT.

This clone was recorded once. This CDR3 is CSTTGEGYQETQYF. In DNA form, the CDR3 reads TGCAGCACCACGGGCGAGGGTTACCAAGAGACCCAGTACTTC. J is TRBJ2-5 and V is TRBV29-1; D may be TRBD2 (5 bases). The CDR3 has 14 amino acids. Germline lookup yields CDR1 SQVTM and CDR2 ANQGSEA. The ends were cut back, 8 bases at V and 0 bases at J, with 16 bases in the middle.

The sample holds one count of this clone. V gene TRBV5-6 combines with J gene TRBJ2-1, with no clear D. The CDR3 is 15 amino acids. V lost 2 bases, J lost 3 bases, and 12 bases lay in between. Germline CDR1 is SGHDT and CDR2 is YYEEEE. The CDR3 DNA reads TGTGCCAGCAGCTTAGGCGGTTCTTTCTACAATGAGCAGTTCTTC. This sequence encodes CASSLGGSFYNEQFF.

CDR3 in DNA: TGTGCCAGCAGCTTAGGTCTAGGGGCCCAGCATTTT. Translating gives CASSLGLGAQHF. This rearrangement joins TRBV13 to TRBJ1-5; perhaps TRBD1 as D (5 bases). V was cut by 0 bases and J by 11 bases, with 8 bases left in between. CDR3 length equals 12 residues. Per germline, CDR1 PRHDT and CDR2 FYEKMQ (reference sequence).

The rearrangement uses TRBV6-1 and TRBJ2-7; tentative D call: TRBD2 (5 bases). Trimming removed 6 bases from V and 2 bases from J, with 17 bases in between. CDR1 is MNHNS and CDR2 is SASEGT in the germline V gene. The CDR3 consists of 15 residues. The CDR3 nucleotides read TGTGCCAGCAGCGTAACTCAGCGGCAGGCCTACGAGCAGTACTTC. Amino acids: CASSVTQRQAYEQYF.

The chain joins TRBV19 to TRBJ1-4; the D gene is possibly TRBD1 (6 bases). V was cut by 8 bases and J by 8 bases, with 15 bases left in between. The length of the CDR3 is 13 residues. Germline loops: CDR1 LNHDA, CDR2 SQIVND (reference sequence). DNA of the CDR3: TGTGCCAGTGTTCCAGGGGCCGGAGAAAAACTGTTTTTT. Amino acids: CASVPGAGEKLFF.

This clone has only a few counts. The genes are TRBV5-1 and TRBJ2-6; tentatively, D is TRBD1 (5 bases). This CDR3 is built from 17 residues. The germline V and J ends were trimmed by 2 bases and 0 bases, with 12 bases remaining between them. The germline gives CDR1 SGHRS, CDR2 YFSETQ. The CDR3 DNA is TGCGCCAGCAGCTTCGGCCAGGGCTTCTCTGGGGCCAACGTCCTGACTTTC. Translated, it gives CASSFGQGFSGANVLTF. Drawing the rest from reference TRBV5-1 and TRBJ2-6, the complete variable domain is KAGVTQTPRYLIKTRGQQVTLSCSPISGHRSVSWYQQTPGQGLQFLFEYFSETQRNKGNFPGRFSGRQFSNSRSEMNVSTLELGDSALYLCASSFGQGFSGANVLTFGAGSRLTVL.

This clone was found a few times. The V gene is TRBV5-7, the J gene TRBJ1-5; no reliable D call. TRBV5-7 is noted as an ORF with a role that remains uncertain. Trimming took off 3 bases at V and 11 bases at J, with 21 bases between the two ends. The CDR3 consists of 15 residues. The CDR3 coding sequence is TGTGCCAGCAGCTGCCAACCGTCTCGCCGAGAGGCCCAGCATTTT. Residues: CASSCQPSRREAQHF.

V and J are TRBV6-6 and TRBJ2-7; 9 bases agree with TRBD1. This CDR3 region has 15 residues. V gave up 4 bases and J gave up 2 bases; unmatched junction bases: 6. Germline loops: CDR1 MNHNY, CDR2 SVGAGI (reference sequence). In DNA form, the CDR3 reads TGTGCCAGCAGTTCCCGGACAGGGGCCACCTACGAGCAGTACTTC. Protein sequence: CASSSRTGATYEQYF.

This chain joins TRBV9 and TRBJ1-1; D not certain. Trimming cost V 1 base and J 3 bases, with 22 bases left between them. The CDR3 spans 18 residues. CDR1 SGDLS and CDR2 YYNGEE come from the germline V gene. The CDR3 protein is CASSVNLVSHPGDTEAFF. DNA for the CDR3: TGTGCCAGCAGCGTAAATCTGGTTTCGCATCCCGGTGACACTGAAGCTTTCTTT.

The chain uses TRBV30 and TRBJ2-7; TRBD1 might be the D (6 bases). The CDR3 extends over 14 amino acids. CDR1 is GTSNPN and CDR2 is SVGIG in the germline V gene (reference sequence). V was clipped by 1 base and J by 1 base, with 11 bases between them. Here the CDR3 DNA reads TGTGCCTGGAGTGGGACAGAGAATTCCTACGAGCAGTACTTC. It specifies CAWSGTENSYEQYF.

The V and J genes are TRBV7-9 and TRBJ2-7, with D maybe TRBD2 (6 bases). The CDR3 sequence is 15 residues long. The V end lost 5 bases, the J end lost 0 bases, and 14 bases lay between the germline ends. CDR1 is SEHNR, CDR2 FQNEAQ, per germline (reference sequence). Here the CDR3 reads CASSHGTGSSYEQYF. In nucleotides, the CDR3 is TGTGCCAGCAGCCACGGGACTGGGAGCTCCTACGAGCAGTACTTC. The full variable domain, rest sourced from reference TRBV7-9 and TRBJ2-7, is DTGVSQNPRHKITKRGQNVTFRCDPISEHNRLYWYRQTLGQGPEFLTYFQNEAQLEKSRLLSDRFSAERPKGSFSTLEIQRTEQGDSAMYLCASSHGTGSSYEQYFGPGTRLTVT.

This clone was seen only once. V gene TRBV29-1 combines with J gene TRBJ2-1; 11 bases are shared with TRBD2. In germline, CDR1 is SQVTM, CDR2 ANQGSEA. The CDR3 totals 13 residues. The V gene end was trimmed by 7 bases and the J gene end by 7 bases; junction bases not matched to a gene: 6. The CDR3 sequence: CSAGLAGPNEQFF. In DNA form, the CDR3 reads TGCAGCGCTGGACTAGCGGGTCCTAATGAGCAGTTCTTC.